The entry that follows covers one T cell receptor beta chain sequence. There is no known antigen for this receptor. Because the receptor is murine, the gene names and germline sequences shown are mouse ones. Read sequence stops 4 residues before the CDR3 end, and the germline J gene provides the missing end. The germline ends are 7 bases apart after V is trimmed by 2 bases and J by 0 bases. Reading from cysteine to phenylalanine, the CDR3 counts 14 amino acids. The 30 bases shown cover part of the CDR3, and their frame starts at base 1. Based on the germline V gene (reference sequence), the CDR1 and CDR2 sequences are FNHDT and SITEND. The sample comes from a study of CD8+ T cells in alopecia areata listed by TCRdb under 2018. Regarding the research as a whole: Female C3H/HeJ recipients, roughly 7-11 weeks old, were grafted with skin from C3H/HeJ donors with spontaneous alopecia (roughly 6-12 months old). Scalp clonality was compared among normal scalp (n=4), patchy alopecia areata scalp (n=8), and alopecia totalis/universalis scalp (n=8). TCRbeta CDR3 regions were amplified by immunoSEQ multiplex PCR using 35 Vbeta forward and 13 Jbeta reverse primers. RNA was obtained with the PAXgene miRNA kit for fixed scalp, the miRNeasy kit for PBMCs, and the RNeasy kit for mouse skin. Human TCRbeta sequencing covered scalp tissue and sorted CD4+ and CD8+ peripheral blood T cells from patchy and totalis/universalis alopecia areata patients and healthy controls. In both human patients and the C3H/HeJ mouse model, the study applied high-throughput TCRbeta sequencing to look at T cell clonal expansion in alopecia areata.

The study at large found these results: Scalp TCR repertoire analysis is complicated because resident alphabeta T cells in normal human skin are also sequenced, whereas mouse skin is dominated by gammadelta T cells. Compared with normal scalp, lesional scalp, particularly in alopecia totalis/universalis, had higher clonality and more expanded CD8+ clones, which suggests antigenic drive. Compared with mice, TCR sequences shared between patients were less clear, possibly partly because of HLA diversity across the patient population.

Pooled mouse cutaneous lymph node cells were stained for CD4, CD8alpha, NKG2D, NKG2ACE and other markers and were then sorted on a BD Influx. The library was prepared using the immunoSEQ multiplex PCR assay. For TCR sequencing, RNA was extracted from every sample and reverse transcribed into cDNA to serve as template. SuperScript III was used to make first-strand cDNA, primed with a 2:1 mix of oligo-dT and random hexamers. Amplification bias was assessed with a synthetic immune receptor repertoire, and residual bias was removed computationally. Sequencing of the libraries was done on Illumina HiSeq using 60 bp reads that spanned the CDR3 and were read from J toward V. The study's processing was this. Raw reads were preprocessed to remove errors, and CDR3 was defined by IMGT conventions from the conserved cysteine to phenylalanine. Clonality was computed by normalizing Shannon entropy by log2 of the number of productive unique TCRs and subtracting the result from 1. Whether each scalp clone was CD4 or CD8 was inferred by checking scalp TCRbeta sequences against the CD4 and CD8 repertoires from sorted blood. This is the immuneACCESS table as TCRdb keeps it, with only in-frame sequences that have V and J called. A part of the clones is gone; compared with another copy, unresolved V genes explain less than half, and the rest is unexplained. The D gene and trimming were derived from the DNA, and the V and J assignments and clone size from that table. This sample shows approximately 280,000 clones, and none of them turns up only once. The top ten clonotypes cover about 1.1% of the sample.

Specimen: CD4+ T cells sorted from a lymph node. The V gene is TRBV19 and the J gene is TRBJ2-3; TRBD1 is a weak D gene call, 5 bases matching. The sequence derives from a C3H/HeJ mouse with alopecia areata. This strain is of MHC haplotype H2-k. The covered CDR3 bases are TGTGCCAGCAGTATTGACAGTAGTGCAGAA. This codes for CASSIDSSAE. The full CDR3 reads CASSIDSSAETLYF.